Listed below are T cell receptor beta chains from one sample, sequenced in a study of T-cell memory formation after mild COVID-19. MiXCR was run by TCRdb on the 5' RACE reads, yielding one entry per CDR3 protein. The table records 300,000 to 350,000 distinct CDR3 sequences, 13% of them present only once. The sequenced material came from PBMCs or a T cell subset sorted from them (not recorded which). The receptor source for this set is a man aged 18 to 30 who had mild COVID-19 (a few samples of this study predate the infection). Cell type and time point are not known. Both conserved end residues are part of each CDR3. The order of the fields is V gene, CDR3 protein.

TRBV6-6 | CASSPSFPAMNTEAFF
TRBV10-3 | CAIRRDEQETQYF
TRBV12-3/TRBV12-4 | CASSQGLEQYF
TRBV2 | CASRETGMNTEAFF
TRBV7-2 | CASSFLGREGSNYGYTF
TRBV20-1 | CSASAPTDTQYF
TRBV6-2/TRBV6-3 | CASSITRTQYF
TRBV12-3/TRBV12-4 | CASRLDWNTGELFF
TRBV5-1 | CASSSGLVIDTQYF
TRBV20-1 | CSAQATGTGVMPQHF
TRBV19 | CASSIFSGEANYGYTF
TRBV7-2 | CASSSQGRGETQYF
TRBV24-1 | CATRFSGTLEAFF